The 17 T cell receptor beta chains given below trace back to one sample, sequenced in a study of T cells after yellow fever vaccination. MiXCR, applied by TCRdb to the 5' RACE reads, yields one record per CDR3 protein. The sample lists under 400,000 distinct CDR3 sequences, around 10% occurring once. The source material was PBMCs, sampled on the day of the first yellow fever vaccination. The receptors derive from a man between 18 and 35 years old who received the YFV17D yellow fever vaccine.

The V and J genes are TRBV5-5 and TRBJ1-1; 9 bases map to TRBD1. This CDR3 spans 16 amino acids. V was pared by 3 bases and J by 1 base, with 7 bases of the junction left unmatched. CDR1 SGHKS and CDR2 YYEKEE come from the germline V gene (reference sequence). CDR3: CASSWTGTGSNTEAFF. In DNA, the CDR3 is TGTGCCAGCAGCTGGACCGGGACAGGGTCGAACACTGAAGCTTTCTTT.

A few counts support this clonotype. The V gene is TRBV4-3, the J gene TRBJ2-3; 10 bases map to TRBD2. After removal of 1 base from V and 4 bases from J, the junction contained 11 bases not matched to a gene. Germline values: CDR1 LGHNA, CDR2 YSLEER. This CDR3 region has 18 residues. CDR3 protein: CASSQGRPSGGIADTQYF. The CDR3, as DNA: TGCGCCAGCAGCCAAGGACGGCCTAGCGGGGGTATCGCAGATACGCAGTATTTT.

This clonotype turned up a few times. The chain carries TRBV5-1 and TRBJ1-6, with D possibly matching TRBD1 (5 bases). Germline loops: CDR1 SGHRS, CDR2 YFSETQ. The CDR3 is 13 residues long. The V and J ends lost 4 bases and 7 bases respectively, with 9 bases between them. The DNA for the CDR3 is TGCGCCAGCAGCGGGGGGGGAAATTCACCCCTCCACTTT. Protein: CASSGGGNSPLHF.

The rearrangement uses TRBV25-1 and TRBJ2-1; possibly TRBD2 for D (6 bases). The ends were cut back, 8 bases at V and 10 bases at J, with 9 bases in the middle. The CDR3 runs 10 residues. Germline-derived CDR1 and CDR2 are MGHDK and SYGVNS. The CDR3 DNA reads TGTGCCAGCGGACTAAAGGAGCAGTTCTTC. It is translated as CASGLKEQFF.

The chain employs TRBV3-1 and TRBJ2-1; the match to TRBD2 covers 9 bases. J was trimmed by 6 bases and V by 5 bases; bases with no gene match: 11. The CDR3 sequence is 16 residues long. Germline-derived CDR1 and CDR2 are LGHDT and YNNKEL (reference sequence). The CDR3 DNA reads TGTGCCAGCAGCGCGGGGGGGCGCGAGTTGGGCAATGAGCAGTTCTTC. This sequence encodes CASSAGGRELGNEQFF.

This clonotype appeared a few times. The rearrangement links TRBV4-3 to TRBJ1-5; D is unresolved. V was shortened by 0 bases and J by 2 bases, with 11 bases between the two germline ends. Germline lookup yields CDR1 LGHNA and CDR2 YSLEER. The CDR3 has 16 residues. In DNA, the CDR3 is TGCGCCAGCAGCCAAGATCAGCGGCAGGGCAATCAGCCCCAGCATTTT. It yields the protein CASSQDQRQGNQPQHF.

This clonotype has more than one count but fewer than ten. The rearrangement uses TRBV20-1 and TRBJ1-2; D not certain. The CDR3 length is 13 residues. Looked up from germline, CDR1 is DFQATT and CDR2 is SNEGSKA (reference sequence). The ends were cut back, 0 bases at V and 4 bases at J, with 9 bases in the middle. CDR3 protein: CSARDPAVYGYTF. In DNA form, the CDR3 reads TGCAGTGCTAGAGATCCGGCGGTCTATGGCTACACCTTC.

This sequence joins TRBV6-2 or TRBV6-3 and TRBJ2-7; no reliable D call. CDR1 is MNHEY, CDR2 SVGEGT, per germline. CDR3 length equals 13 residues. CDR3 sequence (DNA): TGTGCCAGCAGTTTTAGGCCAACCTACGAGCTGTACGTC. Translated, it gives CASSFRPTYELYV.

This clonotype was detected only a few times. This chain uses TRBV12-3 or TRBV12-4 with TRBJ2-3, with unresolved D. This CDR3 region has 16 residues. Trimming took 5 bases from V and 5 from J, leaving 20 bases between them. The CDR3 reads CASSRAARRMGDTQYF. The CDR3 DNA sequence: TGTGCCAGCAGTCGGGCCGCTCGTAGAATGGGAGATACGCAGTATTTT.

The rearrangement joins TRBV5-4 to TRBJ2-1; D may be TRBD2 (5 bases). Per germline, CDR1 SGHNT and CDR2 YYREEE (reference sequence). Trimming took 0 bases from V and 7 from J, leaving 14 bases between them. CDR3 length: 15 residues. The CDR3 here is CASSLGLLKRNEQFF. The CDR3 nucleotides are TGTGCCAGCAGCTTGGGACTACTAAAAAGGAATGAGCAGTTCTTC. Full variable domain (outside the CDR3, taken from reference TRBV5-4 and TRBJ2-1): ETGVTQSPTHLIKTRGQQVTLRCSSQSGHNTVSWYQQALGQGPQFIFQYYREEENGRGNFPPRFSGLQFPNYSSELNVNALELDDSALYLCASSLGLLKRNEQFFGPGTRLTVL.

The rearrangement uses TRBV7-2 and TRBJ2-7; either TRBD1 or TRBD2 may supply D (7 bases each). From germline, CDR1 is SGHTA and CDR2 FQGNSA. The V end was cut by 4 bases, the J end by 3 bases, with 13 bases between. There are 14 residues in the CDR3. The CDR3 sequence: CASSSQGGGYEQYF. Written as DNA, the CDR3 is TGTGCCAGCAGCTCTCAGGGGGGGGGCTACGAGCAGTACTTC.

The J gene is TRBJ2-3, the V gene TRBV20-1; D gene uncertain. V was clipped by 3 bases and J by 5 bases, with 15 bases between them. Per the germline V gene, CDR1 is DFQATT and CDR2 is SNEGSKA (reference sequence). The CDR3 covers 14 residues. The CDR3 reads CSARPYGPGDTQYF. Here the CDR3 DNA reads TGCAGTGCTAGGCCTTACGGACCCGGAGATACGCAGTATTTT.

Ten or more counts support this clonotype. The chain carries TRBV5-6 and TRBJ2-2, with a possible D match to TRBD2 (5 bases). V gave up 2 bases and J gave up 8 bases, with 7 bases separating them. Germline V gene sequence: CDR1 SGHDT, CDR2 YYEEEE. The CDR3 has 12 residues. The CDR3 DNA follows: TGTGCCAGCAGCTTTGGCGGGGGGGAGCTGTTTTTT. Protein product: CASSFGGGELFF.

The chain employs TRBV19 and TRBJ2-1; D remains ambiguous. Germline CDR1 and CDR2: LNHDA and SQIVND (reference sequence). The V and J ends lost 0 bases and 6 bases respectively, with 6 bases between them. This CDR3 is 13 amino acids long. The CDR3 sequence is CASSIDPGNEQFF. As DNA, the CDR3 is TGTGCCAGTAGTATAGATCCAGGCAATGAGCAGTTCTTC.

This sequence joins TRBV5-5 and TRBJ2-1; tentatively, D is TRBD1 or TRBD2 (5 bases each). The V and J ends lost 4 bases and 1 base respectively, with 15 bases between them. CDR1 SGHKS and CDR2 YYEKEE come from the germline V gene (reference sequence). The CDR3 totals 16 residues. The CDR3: CASSAEGIGSYNEQFF. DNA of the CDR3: TGTGCCAGCAGCGCCGAGGGGATAGGGTCCTACAATGAGCAGTTCTTC. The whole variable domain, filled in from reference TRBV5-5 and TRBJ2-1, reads DAGVTQSPTHLIKTRGQQVTLRCSPISGHKSVSWYQQVLGQGPQFIFQYYEKEERGRGNFPDRFSARQFPNYSSELNVNALLLGDSALYLCASSAEGIGSYNEQFFGPGTRLTVL.

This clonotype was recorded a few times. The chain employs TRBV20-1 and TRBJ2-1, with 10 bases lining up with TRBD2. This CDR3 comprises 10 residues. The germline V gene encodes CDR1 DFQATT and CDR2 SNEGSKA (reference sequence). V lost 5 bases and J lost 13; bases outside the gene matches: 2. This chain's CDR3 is CSALAGGQFF. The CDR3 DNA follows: TGCAGTGCTTTAGCGGGGGGACAGTTCTTC.

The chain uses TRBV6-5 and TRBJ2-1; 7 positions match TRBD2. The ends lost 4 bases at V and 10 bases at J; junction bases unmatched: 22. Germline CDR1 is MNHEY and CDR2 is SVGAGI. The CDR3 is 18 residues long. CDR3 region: CASSLTSPSGPQGWEQFF. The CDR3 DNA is TGTGCCAGCAGTTTGACCTCCCCTAGCGGCCCCCAAGGATGGGAGCAGTTCTTC.